This TCR beta chain came from a study of blood T cell repertoires in COVID-19. Background on the study: Sample material is recorded as cDNA or gDNA derived from T cells, B-cell-depleted T cells, or PBMCs.

In the authors' workflow: By means of reference gene primer amplification, nucleated cell counts were estimated. The protocol was immunoSEQ multiplex PCR, while the TCRdb copy is restricted to in-frame clones and leaves out a portion. V and J calls and clone size are those listed in that table; D and trimming were worked out from the DNA. The sample holds 200,000 or so clones, approximately 80% seen once. Per germline, CDR1 KGHDR and CDR2 SFDVKD. With 6 bases removed from V and 8 bases from J, the gap between germline ends came to 7 bases. This CDR3 region has 11 residues. Sequenced material: peripheral blood. V is TRBV24-1 and J is TRBJ2-1; possibly TRBD1 for D (5 bases). This TCR was recovered from a human donor with acute or convalescent COVID-19. The donor label of this sample is uncertain. In DNA form, the CDR3 reads TGTGCCACCAGTCAGGGTTATGAGCAGTTCTTC. Amino acids: CATSQGYEQFF.